This T cell receptor (beta chain) appears in the sequencing data of a study of post-analysis software for immune sequencing data (dated by TCRdb to 2013 to 2016). Study-wide context: Recorded disease courses included relapsing-remitting, secondary progressive and progressive-relapsing multiple sclerosis, with some patients lacking subtype annotation. The patient repertoires were compared against 11 previously published healthy control repertoires obtained from donors aged 6 to 25 years. A subset of samples was prepared in parallel using single-end sample barcoding, then pooled and co-amplified after Illumina adapter ligation. On the study overall, not on this receptor specifically: Multiple sclerosis patients had significantly lower normalized Chao1 diversity than controls, a result that suggests substantial peripheral T-cell clonal expansion. The multiple sclerosis patient group was slightly younger than the control group. Patients showed significantly higher frequencies than controls for roughly five TRBV segments, among them TRBV5-6, TRBV5-1 and TRBV20-1. Strong co-clustering of samples prepared in the same batch was shown by direct clustering with F measure, prompting a batch-effect correction.

For CDR1 and CDR2, the germline V gene lists SQVTM and ANQGSEA. V sheds 2 bases and J sheds 5 bases, leaving 10 bases between their ends. The CDR3 has 13 amino acids, counting the end cysteine and phenylalanine. Only the CDR3 part of the read is kept: 39 bases, read in frame from the first base. This clonotype occurred a few times. No cognate antigen has been identified for it. No much larger clone is present one base from it, and per-base qualities are unavailable. The method behind the library was PCR. Sequenced using an Illumina HiSeq 2500. To reduce PCR and sequencing biases, unique molecular identifiers were built into the TCR beta cDNA libraries. Some 500,000 cDNA molecules were obtained for every 1 to 10 million input T cells, so each molecule roughly corresponded to one T cell. The patient libraries were prepared and sequenced with the same protocol used for the earlier healthy control dataset. Samples belonging to the same batch were prepared together, multiplexed and sequenced on a shared HiSeq lane. On the study's bioinformatics: Raw barcoded reads were processed with MIGEC, discarding single-read molecular identifier groups before consensus assembly and CDR3 extraction. VDJtools was used for post-analysis of the clonotype tables, and diversity was normalized by down-sampling every dataset to the size of the smallest sample. Repertoire overlap clustering matched CDR3 amino acid but not nucleotide sequences to correct batch-related cross-sample contamination. The public reads were reanalyzed by TCRdb: fastp trimming at Q25, MiXCR alignment, in-frame beta chains only. CDR3 protein sequences are deduplicated, and each keeps its most common genes and DNA. TCRdb's processing, not the authors' own work, is the source of the V and J calls. Recorded for this sample are 380,000 or so distinct CDR3 sequences; about a third of them occurred a single time. The ten largest clones take up roughly 13% of the sample.

To demonstrate the VDJtools post-analysis software, TCR beta repertoires were profiled from the peripheral blood of 13 young patients with multiple sclerosis. The multiple sclerosis patients were children and adolescents ranging in age from roughly 6 to 15 years. The TCR was taken from a girl between 10 and 17 years old with multiple sclerosis. The sample comprised blood. The receptor chain draws on TRBV29-1 and TRBJ2-1; the D gene cannot be named for sure. The CDR3 amino acid sequence is: CSVEWQEDNEQFF. DNA sequence: TGCAGCGTTGAATGGCAGGAAGACAATGAGCAGTTCTTC.